This TCR beta chain was observed in a study of shared clonotypes between healthy human individuals. Between the trimmed V and J ends, which lost 1 base and 2 bases, there was a span of 12 bases. CDR1 SGHNT and CDR2 YYREEE come from the germline V gene (reference sequence). The CDR3 has 15 residues. Some clones are missing from TCRdb's copy, which holds only in-frame ones; the method was immunoSEQ multiplex PCR. Here the sample spans around 510,000 clones, around 81% being singletons. This receptor was taken from a woman in her 40s in good health. Some clones in this sample may be carry-over from other donors' samples. The rearrangement links TRBV5-4 to TRBJ1-2, with D perhaps TRBD1 (5 bases). Sequencing used PBMCs. The DNA of the CDR3 is TGTGCCAGCAGCTTGAGTGAGGGGAACAACTATGGCTACACCTTC. Encoded protein: CASSLSEGNNYGYTF.